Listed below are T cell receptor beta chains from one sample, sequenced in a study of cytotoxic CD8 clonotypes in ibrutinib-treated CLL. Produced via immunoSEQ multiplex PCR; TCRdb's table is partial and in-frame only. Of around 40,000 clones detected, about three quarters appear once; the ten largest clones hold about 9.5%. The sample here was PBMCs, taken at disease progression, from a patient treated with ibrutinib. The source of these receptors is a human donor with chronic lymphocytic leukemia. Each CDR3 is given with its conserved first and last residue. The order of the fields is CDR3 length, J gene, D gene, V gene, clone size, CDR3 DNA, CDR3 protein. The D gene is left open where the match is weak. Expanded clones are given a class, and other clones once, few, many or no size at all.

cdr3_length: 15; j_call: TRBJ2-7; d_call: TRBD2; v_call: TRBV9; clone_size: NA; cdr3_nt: TGTGCCAGCAGCGTCGATATAGCGGGAGGGTACGAGCAGTACTTC; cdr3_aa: CASSVDIAGGYEQYF
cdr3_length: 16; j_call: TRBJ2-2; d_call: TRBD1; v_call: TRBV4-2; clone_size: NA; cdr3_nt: TGTGCCAGCAGCCGTTCTCCGGGACAGGAGACCGGGGAGCTGTTTTTT; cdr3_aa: CASSRSPGQETGELFF
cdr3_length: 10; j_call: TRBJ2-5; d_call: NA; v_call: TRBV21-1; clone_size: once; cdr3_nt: TGTGCCAGCAGCAAAGAGACCCAGTACTTC; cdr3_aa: CASSKETQYF
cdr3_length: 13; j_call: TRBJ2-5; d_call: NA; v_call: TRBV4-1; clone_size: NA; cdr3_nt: TGCGCCAGCAGCCCCCGGCAGGGGGAGACCCAGTACTTC; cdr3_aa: CASSPRQGETQYF
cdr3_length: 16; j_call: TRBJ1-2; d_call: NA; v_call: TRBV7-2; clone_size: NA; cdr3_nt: TGTGCCAGCAGCTTAGGGGTCTCCGGTACCAACTATGGCTACACCTTC; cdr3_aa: CASSLGVSGTNYGYTF
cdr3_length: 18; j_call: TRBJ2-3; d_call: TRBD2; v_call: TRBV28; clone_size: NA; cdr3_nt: TGTGCCAGCAGCCCCGCCGGACTAGCGGATAATGGTTGGGATACGCAGTATTTT; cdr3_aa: CASSPAGLADNGWDTQYF
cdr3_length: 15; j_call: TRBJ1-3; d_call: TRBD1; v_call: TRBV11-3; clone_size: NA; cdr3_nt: TGTGCCAGCAGCCAAGGGGGCGCTTATGGAAACACCATATATTTT; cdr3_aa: CASSQGGAYGNTIYF
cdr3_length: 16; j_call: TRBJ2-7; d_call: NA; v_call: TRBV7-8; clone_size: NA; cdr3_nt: TGTGCCAGCAGCCCGGGAGTATCGGGGGCCCTTTACGAGCAGTACTTC; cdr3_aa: CASSPGVSGALYEQYF
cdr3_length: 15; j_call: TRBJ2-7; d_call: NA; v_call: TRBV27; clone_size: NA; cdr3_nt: TGTGCCAGCAGTTTAACAGGTCATGGATTCTACGAGCAGTACTTC; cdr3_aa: CASSLTGHGFYEQYF
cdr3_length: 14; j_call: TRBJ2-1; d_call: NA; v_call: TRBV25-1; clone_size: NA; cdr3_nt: TGTGCCAGCAGTGAGCCGGGACTTTACAATGAGCAGTTCTTC; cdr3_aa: CASSEPGLYNEQFF
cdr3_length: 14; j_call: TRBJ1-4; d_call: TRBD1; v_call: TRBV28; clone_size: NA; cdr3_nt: TGTGCCAGCAGTACGCCCCCGGGACAGGAAAAACTGTTTTTT; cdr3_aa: CASSTPPGQEKLFF
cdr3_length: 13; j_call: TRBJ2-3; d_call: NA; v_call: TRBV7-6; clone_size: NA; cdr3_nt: TGTGCCAGCAGCCCAAACGTAGGGGATACGCAGTATTTT; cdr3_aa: CASSPNVGDTQYF